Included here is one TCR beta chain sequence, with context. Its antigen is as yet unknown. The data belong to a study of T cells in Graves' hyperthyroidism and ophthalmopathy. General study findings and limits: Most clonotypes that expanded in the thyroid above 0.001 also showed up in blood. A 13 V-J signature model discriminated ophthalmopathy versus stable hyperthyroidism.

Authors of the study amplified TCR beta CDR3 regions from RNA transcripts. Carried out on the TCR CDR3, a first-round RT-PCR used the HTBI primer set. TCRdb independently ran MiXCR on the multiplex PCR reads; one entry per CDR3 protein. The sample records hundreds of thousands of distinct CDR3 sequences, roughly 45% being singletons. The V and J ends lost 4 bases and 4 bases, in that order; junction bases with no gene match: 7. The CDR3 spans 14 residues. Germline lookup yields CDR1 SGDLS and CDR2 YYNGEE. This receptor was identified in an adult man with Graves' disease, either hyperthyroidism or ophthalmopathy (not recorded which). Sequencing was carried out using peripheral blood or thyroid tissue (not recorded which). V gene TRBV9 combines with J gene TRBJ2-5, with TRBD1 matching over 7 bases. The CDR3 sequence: CASSSQGSLETQYF. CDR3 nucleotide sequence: TGTGCCAGCAGCTCACAGGGGAGTTTAGAGACCCAGTACTTC.